What follows is one T cell receptor beta chain and its context. As yet, its antigen is unknown. This sample stems from a study of cytomegalovirus exposure and HLA in healthy donors. General study points: Sequencing depth roughly uniform across donors was assumed in presence/absence analyses. Researchers catalogued around 150 TCR beta chains as cytomegalovirus-associated. TCR beta sequences reportedly predicted most subjects' HLA-A and HLA-B alleles accurately. Several V segments, TRBV6-2 and TRBV6-3 among them, could not be told apart and were dropped.

The study ran its PCR with 60 Vbeta and 13 Jbeta primers. Assay used: immunoSEQ multiplex PCR; TCRdb lists only in-frame clones, some missing. In the table there are about 190,000 clones, 65% to 75% of which are singletons. V was trimmed by 11 bases and J by 4 bases, leaving 17 bases between them. This CDR3 spans 13 amino acids. The V gene's germline CDR1 is LNHNV and CDR2 YYDKDF (reference sequence). This sequence joins TRBV15 and TRBJ1-1; D is unresolved. This receptor was taken from a man younger than 45 in good health and CMV-seropositive. Sequencing was carried out using PBMCs. CDR3 loop: CAAGRERVTEAFF. Written as DNA, the CDR3 is TGTGCCGCTGGTCGGGAAAGGGTCACTGAAGCTTTCTTT.